This TCR beta chain emerged from a study of blood T cell repertoires in COVID-19. At the level of the study: Spain, Italy and the United States supplied samples that represented acute and convalescent COVID-19. PBMCs, B-cell-depleted T cells, or T cells were the source of the cDNA or gDNA that made up the material.

In the authors' methods: By means of reference gene primer amplification, nucleated cell counts were estimated. Measured with immunoSEQ multiplex PCR; TCRdb has only the in-frame clones, and not every one. The V and J calls and the clone size are those of that table, but D and trimming were determined from the DNA. Altogether about 150,000 clones are present, nearly 80% being singletons, with the ten largest covering around 14%. Germline V gene lookup returns CDR1 MNHEY and CDR2 SVGAGI. V was clipped by 6 bases and J by 2 bases; unmatched bases: 6. The CDR3 is 15 amino acids. V gene TRBV6-5 combines with J gene TRBJ1-5; the match to TRBD1 covers 8 bases. This TCR came from a woman of 80 years or more with acute or convalescent COVID-19. What was sequenced was peripheral blood. The CDR3 DNA sequence: TGTGCCAGCAGGCTTAACAGGGGGGGCAATCAGCCCCAGCATTTT. It encodes CASRLNRGGNQPQHF.